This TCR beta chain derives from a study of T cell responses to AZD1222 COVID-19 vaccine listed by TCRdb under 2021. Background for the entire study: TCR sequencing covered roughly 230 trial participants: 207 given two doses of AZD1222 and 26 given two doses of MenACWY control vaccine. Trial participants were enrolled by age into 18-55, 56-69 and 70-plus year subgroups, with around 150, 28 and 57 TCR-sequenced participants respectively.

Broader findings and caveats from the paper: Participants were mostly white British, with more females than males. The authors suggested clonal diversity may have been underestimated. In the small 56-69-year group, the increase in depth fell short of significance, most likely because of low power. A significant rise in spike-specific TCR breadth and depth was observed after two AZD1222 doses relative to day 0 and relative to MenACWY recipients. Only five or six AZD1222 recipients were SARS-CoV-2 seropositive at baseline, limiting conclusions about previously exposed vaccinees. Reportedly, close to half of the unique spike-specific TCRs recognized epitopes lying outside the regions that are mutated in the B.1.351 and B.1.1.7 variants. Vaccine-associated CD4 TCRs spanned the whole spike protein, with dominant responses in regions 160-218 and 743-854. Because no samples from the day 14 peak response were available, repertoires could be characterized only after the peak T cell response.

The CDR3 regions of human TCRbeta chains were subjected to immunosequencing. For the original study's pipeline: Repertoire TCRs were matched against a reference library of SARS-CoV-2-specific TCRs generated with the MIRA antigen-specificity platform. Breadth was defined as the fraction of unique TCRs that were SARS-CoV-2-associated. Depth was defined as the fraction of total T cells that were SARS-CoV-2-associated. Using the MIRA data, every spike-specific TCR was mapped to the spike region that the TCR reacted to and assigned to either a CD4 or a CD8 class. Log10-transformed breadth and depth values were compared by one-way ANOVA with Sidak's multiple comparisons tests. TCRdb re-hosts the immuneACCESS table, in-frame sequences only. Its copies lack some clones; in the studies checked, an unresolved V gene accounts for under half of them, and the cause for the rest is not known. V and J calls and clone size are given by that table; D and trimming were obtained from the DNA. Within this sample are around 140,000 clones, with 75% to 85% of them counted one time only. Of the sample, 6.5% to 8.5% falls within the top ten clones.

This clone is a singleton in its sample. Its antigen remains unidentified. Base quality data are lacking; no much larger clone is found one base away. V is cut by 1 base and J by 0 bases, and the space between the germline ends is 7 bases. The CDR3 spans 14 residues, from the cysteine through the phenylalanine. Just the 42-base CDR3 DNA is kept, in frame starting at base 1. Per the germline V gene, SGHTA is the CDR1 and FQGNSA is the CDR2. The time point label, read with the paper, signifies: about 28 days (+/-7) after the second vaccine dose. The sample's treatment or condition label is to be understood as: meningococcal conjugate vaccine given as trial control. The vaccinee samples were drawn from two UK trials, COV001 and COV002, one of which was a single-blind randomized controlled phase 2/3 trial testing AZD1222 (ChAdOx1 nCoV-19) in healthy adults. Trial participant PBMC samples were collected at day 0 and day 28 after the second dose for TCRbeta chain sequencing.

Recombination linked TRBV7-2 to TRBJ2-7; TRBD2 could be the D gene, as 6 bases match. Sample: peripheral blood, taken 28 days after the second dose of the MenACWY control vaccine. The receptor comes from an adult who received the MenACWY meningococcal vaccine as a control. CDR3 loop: CASSLEDYSYEQYF. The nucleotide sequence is TGTGCCAGCAGCTTAGAGGACTACTCCTACGAGCAGTACTTC.